This passage covers 24 T cell receptor beta chains from one sample sequenced in a study of regulatory T cells in long-lasting Graves disease. CDR3 regions were amplified by Arm-PCR using iRepertoire HTBI primers to build TCR beta libraries. TCRdb reprocessed the multiplex PCR reads via MiXCR and lists one record per CDR3 protein. Of about half a million distinct CDR3 sequences listed, 22% are singletons. Described time point: persistent/refractory GD, antithyroid drugs over 5 years with positive TRAb. Generation of the TCR library employed RNA extracted from PBMCs. The specimen comprised peripheral blood mononuclear cells (PBMCs), sampled when the disease was refractory, from a patient treated with antithyroid drugs. These receptor sequences come from a female donor with Graves disease.

This clonotype showed up many times. The V gene is TRBV28, the J gene TRBJ1-2, with TRBD1 matching 9 bases. CDR3 length: 14 amino acids. The ends lost 1 base at V and 8 bases at J; junction bases unmatched: 5. The germline V gene has CDR1 MDHEN and CDR2 SYDVKM. The CDR3 region has the DNA TGTGCCAGCAGTTTATTGGGGACAGGGATCGGCTACACCTTC. Protein: CASSLLGTGIGYTF.

This clonotype was seen a few times. The chain combines TRBV7-3 with TRBJ2-7, with D perhaps matching TRBD1 (5 bases). The CDR3 consists of 14 residues. Per germline, CDR1 SGHTA and CDR2 FQGTGA. Trimming took off 4 bases at V and 2 bases at J, with 12 bases between the two ends. The CDR3: CASSYGHPTYEQYF. The CDR3, as DNA: TGTGCCAGCAGCTATGGACATCCTACCTACGAGCAGTACTTC.

This chain connects TRBV2 to TRBJ2-3; 9 positions agree with TRBD1. The CDR3 has 14 amino acids. Germline V lookup: CDR1 SNHLY, CDR2 FYNNEI. V lost 6 bases to trimming and J lost 3 bases; unmatched junction nucleotides: 4. For the CDR3, the DNA is TGTGCCAGCAGATACAGGGGGCAAACAGATACGCAGTATTTT. Amino acid sequence: CASRYRGQTDTQYF.

This clonotype was seen at least ten times. This rearrangement joins TRBV9 to TRBJ1-5; D possibly corresponds to TRBD1 (5 bases). V was pared by 3 bases and J by 7 bases, with 17 bases between. CDR1 SGDLS and CDR2 YYNGEE come from the germline V gene. This CDR3 has 15 residues. CDR3 in amino acids: CASSAVGDVGQPQHF. CDR3 bases: TGTGCCAGCAGCGCCGTTGGGGACGTAGGACAGCCCCAGCATTTT.

The J gene is TRBJ1-6, the V gene TRBV5-5; TRBD1 matches at 7 bases. Germline V gene lookup returns CDR1 SGHKS and CDR2 YYEKEE (reference sequence). J lost 1 base, V lost 4 bases, and 8 bases had no gene match. This CDR3 has 17 amino acids. DNA of the CDR3: TGTGCCAGCAGCCAAACGGAACAGGGGTCCTATAATTCACCCCTCCACTTT. This codes for CASSQTEQGSYNSPLHF. The whole variable domain, remainder taken from reference TRBV5-5 and TRBJ1-6, is DAGVTQSPTHLIKTRGQQVTLRCSPISGHKSVSWYQQVLGQGPQFIFQYYEKEERGRGNFPDRFSARQFPNYSSELNVNALLLGDSALYLCASSQTEQGSYNSPLHFGNGTRLTVT.

This clonotype came up many times. The gene calls are TRBV7-9 and TRBJ2-7, with 8 bases matching TRBD2. CDR1 and CDR2 (germline): SEHNR, FQNEAQ (reference sequence). V dropped 8 bases and J dropped 2; count of bases not matched to a gene: 5. The CDR3 length is 13 residues. Here the CDR3 DNA reads TGTGCCAGCTCAACGGGAGGGCCCTACGAGCAGTACTTC. Translated: CASSTGGPYEQYF.

In this sample, this clonotype turned up many times. The junction does not match germline at one end; this may be a read error. The chain links TRBV4-3 to TRBJ1-4; TRBD1 matches 9 bases. From germline, CDR1 is LGHNA and CDR2 YSLEER. The CDR3 covers 14 residues. The CDR3 nucleotides are TGTGCCAGCAGCCAGGGACAGGGTGGGGAAAAACTGTTTTTT. Its translation: CASSQGQGGEKLFF.

In its sample, this clonotype was seen many times. The chain uses TRBV20-1 and TRBJ2-5; D is possibly TRBD2 (6 bases). This CDR3 is 12 amino acids long. Between the trimmed V and J ends, which lost 5 bases and 2 bases, there was a span of 9 bases. The germline V gene has CDR1 DFQATT and CDR2 SNEGSKA (reference sequence). CDR3 nucleotides: TGCAGTGCTCGGGAGTGGCAAGAGACCCAGTACTTC. Translated, it gives CSAREWQETQYF.

The chain uses TRBV7-2 and TRBJ1-4, with D perhaps TRBD1 (6 bases). Trimming cost V 1 base and J 8 bases, with 23 bases left between them. The CDR3 is made up of 18 amino acids. Germline V gene sequence: CDR1 SGHTA, CDR2 FQGNSA. CDR3 loop: CASSLVARGGGEGEKLFF. DNA for the CDR3: TGTGCCAGCAGCTTAGTGGCTCGGGGGGGGGGCGAAGGGGAAAAACTGTTTTTT.

The gene calls are TRBV7-2 and TRBJ2-7, with TRBD1 identical over 10 bases. The junction had 10 bases not matched to a gene; V was cut back by 5 bases and J by 0 bases. This CDR3 contains 17 residues. In germline, CDR1 is SGHTA, CDR2 FQGNSA. CDR3 bases: TGTGCCAGCAGCCGATCCGGGACAGGGGATTCCTCCTACGAGCAGTACTTC. It yields the protein CASSRSGTGDSSYEQYF.

At least ten counts were recorded for this clonotype. The V gene is TRBV6-5, the J gene TRBJ1-2, with 7 bases lining up with TRBD1. The germline V gene has CDR1 MNHEY and CDR2 SVGAGI. This CDR3 spans 17 amino acids. The V gene end was trimmed by 0 bases and the J gene end by 3 bases; junction bases not matched to a gene: 10. The CDR3 coding sequence is TGTGCCAGCAGTTACTCTCTCCGGCGAGGGGGCCACTATGGCTACACCTTC. Translating it yields CASSYSLRRGGHYGYTF.

This clonotype appeared many times. The chain joins TRBV2 to TRBJ2-4; D may match TRBD1 or TRBD2 (5 bases each). Trimming shortened V by 3 bases and J by 0 bases, and 12 bases separated the two germline ends. Germline assignment: CDR1 SNHLY and CDR2 FYNNEI. This CDR3 is built from 16 residues. This CDR3 reads CASSDSGRIAKNIQYF. The CDR3 DNA is TGTGCCAGCAGTGATTCGGGGCGTATAGCCAAAAACATTCAGTACTTC.

Points on this clonotype: An end of the junction does not agree with germline; a read error may underlie this. This chain links TRBV7-7 with TRBJ2-6; 7 positions match TRBD1. The CDR3 has 16 residues. Germline CDR1 SSHAT, CDR2 FNYEAQ (reference sequence). Here the CDR3 DNA reads TGTGCTACCAGCAGGGGACAGATCTCTGGGGCCTACGTCCTGACTTTC. As protein: CATSRGQISGAYVLTF.

In this sample, this clonotype turned up many times. CDR3: CASTRLAGDRETQYF. The DNA for the CDR3 is TGTGCCAGCACGCGACTAGCGGGAGATCGAGAGACCCAGTACTTC. The chain has TRBV12-3 or TRBV12-4 and TRBJ2-5; 12 nucleotides agree with TRBD2. After removal of 7 bases from V and 4 bases from J, the junction contained 7 bases not matched to a gene. The CDR3 is 15 residues long.

This clonotype showed up many times. This chain connects TRBV7-2 to TRBJ1-1; D unresolved. The germline CDR1 and CDR2 sequences are SGHTA and FQGNSA. Trimming took 2 bases from V and 7 from J, leaving 5 bases between them. The CDR3 totals 11 residues. The CDR3 spells CASSLIGEAFF. The CDR3 DNA is TGTGCCAGCAGCTTAATTGGTGAAGCTTTCTTT.

This clonotype occurred a few times. The V gene is TRBV7-3, the J gene TRBJ2-3, with TRBD2 matching 10 bases. The CDR3 covers 13 residues. V was pared by 8 bases and J by 4 bases, with 3 bases of the junction left unmatched. Germline CDR1 is SGHTA and CDR2 is FQGTGA. The CDR3 loop is CASGGLAADTQYF. CDR3 bases: TGTGCCAGCGGAGGACTAGCGGCAGATACGCAGTATTTT.

This chain connects TRBV5-1 to TRBJ2-2, with D hard to call. The CDR3 runs 17 residues. V dropped 4 bases and J dropped 0 bases, with 16 bases sitting between them. The germline V gene encodes CDR1 SGHRS and CDR2 YFSETQ. Here the CDR3 DNA reads TGCGCCAGCAGCCCAGAGGAGCGCTACGCGAACACCGGGGAGCTGTTTTTT. Translating it yields CASSPEERYANTGELFF. Full variable domain (remainder filled in from reference TRBV5-1 and TRBJ2-2): KAGVTQTPRYLIKTRGQQVTLSCSPISGHRSVSWYQQTPGQGLQFLFEYFSETQRNKGNFPGRFSGRQFSNSRSEMNVSTLELGDSALYLCASSPEERYANTGELFFGEGSRLTVL.

This clonotype was counted many times. J is TRBJ1-5 and V is TRBV12-3 or TRBV12-4; D unresolved. This CDR3 has 12 amino acids. V was pared by 0 bases and J by 5 bases, with 2 bases between. CDR3 sequence (DNA): TGTGCCAGCAGTTTAGCGTATCAGCCCCAGCATTTT. Its translation: CASSLAYQPQHF.

There are many counts of this clonotype. The chain recombines TRBV5-1 with TRBJ1-4, with 7 bases identical to TRBD1. V lost 4 bases, J lost 7 bases, and 10 bases stayed unmatched. CDR1 and CDR2 from the germline V gene are SGHRS and YFSETQ. This CDR3 comprises 15 residues. CDR3 nucleotides: TGCGCCAGCAGCGTTACAGGGGAGGACGGTGAAAAACTGTTTTTT. Translated, it gives CASSVTGEDGEKLFF.

This clonotype was counted only a few times. The rearrangement uses TRBV7-2 and TRBJ1-1; tentatively, D is TRBD1 (5 bases). The CDR3 totals 14 residues. V gave up 1 base and J gave up 6 bases, with 12 bases separating them. Germline V gene sequence: CDR1 SGHTA, CDR2 FQGNSA. DNA for the CDR3: TGTGCCAGCAGCTTAGTGCAGGGAGGGGCTGAAGCTTTCTTT. Its translation is CASSLVQGGAEAFF.

This clonotype was seen ten or more times. The CDR3 DNA sequence: TGTGCCAGCAGTTTGTCGACATGGGATGGCTACACCTTC. Protein: CASSLSTWDGYTF. The chain carries TRBV28 and TRBJ1-2; D gene unclear. Germline loops: CDR1 MDHEN, CDR2 SYDVKM. The germline V and J ends were trimmed by 3 bases and 6 bases, with 11 bases remaining between them. There are 13 residues in the CDR3.

This rearrangement joins TRBV27 to TRBJ1-2; 9 bases match TRBD1. V lost 7 bases to trimming and J lost 8 bases; unmatched junction nucleotides: 11. CDR1 and CDR2 from the germline V gene are MNHEY and SMNVEV (reference sequence). The CDR3 totals 14 residues. CDR3 sequence reads: CASTPGTGSGGYTF. The CDR3 DNA reads as TGTGCCAGCACTCCCGGGACAGGGTCGGGCGGCTACACCTTC.

This clonotype was counted at least ten times. The chain joins TRBV2 to TRBJ1-1; D may be TRBD1 (5 bases). CDR1 SNHLY and CDR2 FYNNEI come from the germline V gene. The V end lost 4 bases, the J end lost 4 bases, and 16 bases lay between the germline ends. The CDR3 consists of 15 residues. The CDR3: CASSVSGGKVTEAFF. The CDR3 DNA reads as TGTGCCAGCAGTGTGTCCGGGGGGAAGGTCACTGAAGCTTTCTTT.

The chain combines TRBV11-3 with TRBJ2-7; 14 bases match TRBD2. The CDR3 is made up of 15 amino acids. In germline, CDR1 is SGHNT, CDR2 YENEEA. Trimming took 5 bases from V and 6 from J; bases not matched to a gene: 6. The CDR3 region is CASSPTGTSGSEQYF. As DNA, the CDR3 is TGTGCCAGCAGCCCGACCGGGACTAGCGGGAGCGAGCAGTACTTC. The full variable domain, in which reference TRBV11-3 and TRBJ2-7 provide the parts outside the CDR3, is EAGVVQSPRYKIIEKKQPVAFWCNPISGHNTLYWYLQNLGQGPELLIRYENEEAVDDSQLPKDRFSAERLKGVDSTLKIQPAELGDSAVYLCASSPTGTSGSEQYFGPGTRLTVT.